This T cell receptor beta chain was found in a study of T cell responses to AZD1222 COVID-19 vaccine. Study-wide results and limits: The span of vaccine-associated CD4 TCRs extended across spike, with dominance at 160-218 and 743-854.

Data came from immunoSEQ multiplex PCR; TCRdb stores just in-frame clones and leaves some out. The repertoire consists of under 150,000 clones, with roughly 89% occurring once and the leading ten covering roughly 1%. The CDR3 consists of 13 residues. Trimming took off 5 bases at V and 6 bases at J, with 10 bases between the two ends. From germline, CDR1 is MNHEY and CDR2 SVGEGT. In this sample, this clone turned up a few times. Its antigen remains unknown. This clonotype was sampled from an adult who received the AZD1222 COVID-19 vaccine. Material: peripheral blood, obtained 28 days after the second AZD1222 dose. V gene TRBV6-2 or TRBV6-3 combines with J gene TRBJ2-2, with D unresolved. The CDR3 sequence is CASSLREAGELFF. Here the CDR3 DNA reads TGTGCCAGCAGTCTGCGCGAGGCCGGGGAGCTGTTTTTT.